Listed below are T cell receptor beta chains from one sample, sequenced in a study of identical twins. TCRdb itself ran the 5' RACE reads through MiXCR, one entry per CDR3 protein. The repertoire has 540,000 or so distinct CDR3 sequences, around 20% of them found once; the top ten carry roughly 0.5%. The same data also went into a second study, on yellow fever vaccine responses in identical twins.

The sequenced material came from CD4+ T cells sorted from blood. These receptor sequences come from a young woman in good health. Both conserved end residues are part of each CDR3. D genes are given only for firm matches. Some rows mark clone size as missing; the rest say once, few, many or name a class of expanded clone.

J gene: TRBJ2-7; clone size: few; D gene: TRBD1; V gene: TRBV29-1; CDR3 DNA: TGCAGCGTTGGGGCCGGGACAGGGAACTACGAGCAGTACTTC; CDR3 protein: CSVGAGTGNYEQYF
J gene: TRBJ1-1; clone size: NA; D gene: NA; V gene: TRBV18; CDR3 DNA: TGTGCCAGCTCACCGGCCTCCCGGGAGTCAAGAGCTTTCTTT; CDR3 protein: CASSPASRESRAFF
J gene: TRBJ2-7; clone size: NA; D gene: NA; V gene: TRBV12-3/TRBV12-4; CDR3 DNA: TGTGCCAGCAGTGCACGGGACGGAACCTACGAGCAGTACTTC; CDR3 protein: CASSARDGTYEQYF
J gene: TRBJ2-1; clone size: many; D gene: TRBD1; V gene: TRBV12-3/TRBV12-4; CDR3 DNA: TGTGCCAGCAGCCCTAACAGGGGGAATCGGTACAATGAGCAGTTCTTC; CDR3 protein: CASSPNRGNRYNEQFF
J gene: TRBJ2-3; clone size: few; D gene: TRBD2; V gene: TRBV12-3/TRBV12-4; CDR3 DNA: TGTGCCAGCAGCCGCCGGGTAGCGGGTACAGATACGCAGTATTTT; CDR3 protein: CASSRRVAGTDTQYF
J gene: TRBJ2-7; clone size: few; D gene: NA; V gene: TRBV2; CDR3 DNA: TGTGCCAGCAGCCCCGGACACTATAGCTCCTACGAGCAGTACTTC; CDR3 protein: CASSPGHYSSYEQYF
J gene: TRBJ1-1; clone size: NA; D gene: NA; V gene: TRBV6-4; CDR3 DNA: TGTGCCAGCATAAAGGGACGGGTTAACACTGAAGCTTTCTTT; CDR3 protein: CASIKGRVNTEAFF
J gene: TRBJ2-3; clone size: NA; D gene: NA; V gene: TRBV3-1; CDR3 DNA: TGTGCCAGCAGCCAATGGACAGACAGCACAGATACGCAGTATTTT; CDR3 protein: CASSQWTDSTDTQYF
J gene: TRBJ1-1; clone size: few; D gene: NA; V gene: TRBV3-1; CDR3 DNA: TGTGCCAGCAGCCAAGATACCAGGTTCCGTACTGAAGCTTTCTTT; CDR3 protein: CASSQDTRFRTEAFF
J gene: TRBJ2-1; clone size: NA; D gene: NA; V gene: TRBV2; CDR3 DNA: TGTGCCAGCAGTGAGGGGGTGACCTCCTACAATGAGCAGTTCTTC; CDR3 protein: CASSEGVTSYNEQFF
J gene: TRBJ1-1; clone size: few; D gene: NA; V gene: TRBV6-1; CDR3 DNA: TGTGCCAGCAGGAAGGCTCCCACCACCCACGAAGCTTTCTTT; CDR3 protein: CASRKAPTTHEAFF
J gene: TRBJ1-5; clone size: NA; D gene: NA; V gene: TRBV5-1; CDR3 DNA: TGCGCCAGCAGCAAGGGGGACGGCAATCAGCCCCAGCATTTT; CDR3 protein: CASSKGDGNQPQHF
J gene: TRBJ2-3; clone size: few; D gene: TRBD2; V gene: TRBV5-1; CDR3 DNA: TGCGCCAGCAGCTTGGGGAGTAGCGGGAACACAGATACGCAGTATTTT; CDR3 protein: CASSLGSSGNTDTQYF
J gene: TRBJ2-5; clone size: NA; D gene: TRBD1; V gene: TRBV12-3/TRBV12-4; CDR3 DNA: TGTGCCAGCAGTTCAGGGGGCTCCGAGACCCAGTACTTC; CDR3 protein: CASSSGGSETQYF
J gene: TRBJ2-7; clone size: NA; D gene: TRBD2; V gene: TRBV7-8; CDR3 DNA: TGTGCCAGCAGCTTAGAACTAGCGGGAGTTTACGAGCAGTACTTC; CDR3 protein: CASSLELAGVYEQYF
J gene: TRBJ1-4; clone size: NA; D gene: NA; V gene: TRBV19; CDR3 DNA: TGTGCCAGTAGTATCTTGGGGGGAAAACTGTTTTTT; CDR3 protein: CASSILGGKLFF
J gene: TRBJ1-2; clone size: NA; D gene: TRBD1; V gene: TRBV4-1; CDR3 DNA: TGCGCCAGCAGCCAAGGGGACAGTCCTATGGCTAAGACCTTC; CDR3 protein: CASSQGDSPMAKTF
J gene: TRBJ2-5; clone size: NA; D gene: NA; V gene: TRBV5-1; CDR3 DNA: TGCGCCAGCAGCTTAACTGGGAAGGAAGAGACCCAGTACTTC; CDR3 protein: CASSLTGKEETQYF
J gene: TRBJ2-5; clone size: few; D gene: TRBD1; V gene: TRBV6-1; CDR3 DNA: TGTGCCAGCAGCCAATTACAGGGGAGTGGGGAGACCCAGTACTTC; CDR3 protein: CASSQLQGSGETQYF
J gene: TRBJ1-5; clone size: few; D gene: TRBD1; V gene: TRBV12-3/TRBV12-4; CDR3 DNA: TGTGCCAGCAGTTACAGGGGAGGGAGCAATCAGCCCCAGCATTTT; CDR3 protein: CASSYRGGSNQPQHF
J gene: TRBJ2-2; clone size: many; D gene: NA; V gene: TRBV7-3; CDR3 DNA: TGTGCCAGCAGCTTAATCACCGGGGAGCTGTTTTTT; CDR3 protein: CASSLITGELFF
J gene: TRBJ2-3; clone size: NA; D gene: NA; V gene: TRBV7-2; CDR3 DNA: TGTGCCAGCAGCTTAGGTGGAGGGGGAGCAGATACGCAGTATTTT; CDR3 protein: CASSLGGGGADTQYF
J gene: TRBJ2-3; clone size: few; D gene: NA; V gene: TRBV6-2/TRBV6-3; CDR3 DNA: TGTGCCAGCAGTTACGGACTACCGGGGGCAGATACGCAGTATTTT; CDR3 protein: CASSYGLPGADTQYF
J gene: TRBJ2-3; clone size: NA; D gene: TRBD2; V gene: TRBV6-5; CDR3 DNA: TGTGCCAGCAGTTACACCTCCGACTCTAGCGGGGGCACACTGGATACGCAGTATTTT; CDR3 protein: CASSYTSDSSGGTLDTQYF
J gene: TRBJ2-1; clone size: NA; D gene: NA; V gene: TRBV5-1; CDR3 DNA: TGCGCCAGCAGCTTGATGGGGATAGAGCAGTTCTTC; CDR3 protein: CASSLMGIEQFF
J gene: TRBJ1-2; clone size: NA; D gene: TRBD1; V gene: TRBV7-2; CDR3 DNA: TGTGCCAGCAGCCCTTTGGACAGGACTAACTATGGCTACACCTTC; CDR3 protein: CASSPLDRTNYGYTF
J gene: TRBJ2-7; clone size: once; D gene: NA; V gene: TRBV18; CDR3 DNA: TGTGCCAGCTCACCCCAAAACGGGCCCTACGAGCAGTACTTC; CDR3 protein: CASSPQNGPYEQYF
J gene: TRBJ2-5; clone size: NA; D gene: NA; V gene: TRBV14; CDR3 DNA: TGTGCCAGCAGCCAAGGGGGTAGCGGAATCCAAGAGACCCAGTACTTC; CDR3 protein: CASSQGGSGIQETQYF
J gene: TRBJ2-3; clone size: NA; D gene: NA; V gene: TRBV12-3/TRBV12-4; CDR3 DNA: TGTGCCAGCAGACTTGGAGGGCGGGCAGATACGCAGTATTTT; CDR3 protein: CASRLGGRADTQYF
J gene: TRBJ2-2; clone size: NA; D gene: TRBD2; V gene: TRBV11-2; CDR3 DNA: TGTGCCAGCAGATCAGTTCAGGCTAGCGGGTCCGGGGAGCTGTTTTTT; CDR3 protein: CASRSVQASGSGELFF
J gene: TRBJ1-1; clone size: NA; D gene: TRBD1; V gene: TRBV7-9; CDR3 DNA: TGTGCCAGCAAGAAGACAGGGGGAAACACTGAAGCTTTCTTT; CDR3 protein: CASKKTGGNTEAFF
J gene: TRBJ2-3; clone size: NA; D gene: TRBD2; V gene: TRBV15; CDR3 DNA: TGTGCCACCTCCACCTGGGAGGGGTGGTCAAATACGCAGTATTTT; CDR3 protein: CATSTWEGWSNTQYF
J gene: TRBJ2-1; clone size: NA; D gene: TRBD2; V gene: TRBV7-2; CDR3 DNA: TGTGCCAGCAGCTTAGTGCTCCTAGCGGGAGGGCGGGATGAGCAGTTCTTC; CDR3 protein: CASSLVLLAGGRDEQFF
J gene: TRBJ1-5; clone size: few; D gene: NA; V gene: TRBV20-1; CDR3 DNA: TGCAGTGCTAGAGCACAGGCTCAGCCCCAGCATTTT; CDR3 protein: CSARAQAQPQHF
J gene: TRBJ1-6; clone size: once; D gene: NA; V gene: TRBV7-8; CDR3 DNA: TGTGCCAGCAGCGAACGAGGGGTTTTTAGTAATTCACCCCTCCACTTT; CDR3 protein: CASSERGVFSNSPLHF
J gene: TRBJ1-2; clone size: many; D gene: TRBD1; V gene: TRBV12-3/TRBV12-4; CDR3 DNA: TGTGCCAGCAGCCCGCTGGACAGGGGACTTTCCTATGGCTACACCTTC; CDR3 protein: CASSPLDRGLSYGYTF
J gene: TRBJ2-5; clone size: NA; D gene: NA; V gene: TRBV20-1; CDR3 DNA: TGCAGTGCTAGAGGGGGGACGGCACAAGAGACCCAGTACTTC; CDR3 protein: CSARGGTAQETQYF
J gene: TRBJ2-3; clone size: few; D gene: TRBD2; V gene: TRBV28; CDR3 DNA: TGTGCCAGCAGGGGGACTATCACAGATACGCAGTATTTT; CDR3 protein: CASRGTITDTQYF
J gene: TRBJ2-7; clone size: NA; D gene: TRBD2; V gene: TRBV12-3/TRBV12-4; CDR3 DNA: TGTGCCAGCAGTCCTAAAGTCGGGGGGTACGAGCAGTACTTC; CDR3 protein: CASSPKVGGYEQYF
J gene: TRBJ2-5; clone size: NA; D gene: TRBD1; V gene: TRBV6-5; CDR3 DNA: TGTGCCAGCAGTTACTCCAAAGGGGGCCTCCAAGAGACCCAGTACTTC; CDR3 protein: CASSYSKGGLQETQYF
J gene: TRBJ2-2; clone size: NA; D gene: NA; V gene: TRBV5-1; CDR3 DNA: TGCGCCAGCAGCTTGATAGGAAACGGGGAGCTGTTTTTT; CDR3 protein: CASSLIGNGELFF
J gene: TRBJ2-7; clone size: NA; D gene: TRBD2; V gene: TRBV28; CDR3 DNA: TGTGCCAGCAAGGAGGCGGGGGTGTCCTACGAGCAGTACTTC; CDR3 protein: CASKEAGVSYEQYF
J gene: TRBJ2-3; clone size: NA; D gene: NA; V gene: TRBV27; CDR3 DNA: TGTGCCAGCAGGCCTGGGGGGCCAGCTAGCACAGATACGCAGTATTTT; CDR3 protein: CASRPGGPASTDTQYF
J gene: TRBJ1-2; clone size: few; D gene: TRBD1; V gene: TRBV11-2; CDR3 DNA: TGTGCCAGCAGCTTAGCACCGACAGGGGTTGGCTACACCTTC; CDR3 protein: CASSLAPTGVGYTF
J gene: TRBJ2-1; clone size: few; D gene: TRBD2; V gene: TRBV18; CDR3 DNA: TGTGCCAGCTCACCACGGATGACTAGCGGGAGTCCCACCTCTTCTGAGCAGTTCTTC; CDR3 protein: CASSPRMTSGSPTSSEQFF
J gene: TRBJ1-6; clone size: NA; D gene: NA; V gene: TRBV10-3; CDR3 DNA: TGTGCCATCAGTGAAGGCCAGGGCGCAAATTCACCCCTCCACTTT; CDR3 protein: CAISEGQGANSPLHF
J gene: TRBJ1-1; clone size: NA; D gene: NA; V gene: TRBV15; CDR3 DNA: TGTGCCACCAGCAGAGATCTAGGGGGGACTGAAGCTTTCTTT; CDR3 protein: CATSRDLGGTEAFF
J gene: TRBJ2-3; clone size: NA; D gene: TRBD2; V gene: TRBV20-1; CDR3 DNA: TGCAGTGCTAGGTCTAGCGGGGGGGCCGGAAGCACAGATACGCAGTATTTT; CDR3 protein: CSARSSGGAGSTDTQYF
J gene: TRBJ2-1; clone size: NA; D gene: NA; V gene: TRBV20-1; CDR3 DNA: TGCAGTGCTAGAGGTTTAGCTGGACGTGAGCAGTTCTTC; CDR3 protein: CSARGLAGREQFF
J gene: TRBJ1-1; clone size: few; D gene: NA; V gene: TRBV7-3; CDR3 DNA: TGTGCCAGCAGCGCCCAACCGGGGGGGACTGAAGCTTTCTTT; CDR3 protein: CASSAQPGGTEAFF
J gene: TRBJ2-7; clone size: NA; D gene: NA; V gene: TRBV29-1; CDR3 DNA: TGCAGCGTGGAGGCTGACAGACCCTACGAGCAGTACTTC; CDR3 protein: CSVEADRPYEQYF
J gene: TRBJ1-1; clone size: NA; D gene: NA; V gene: TRBV7-2; CDR3 DNA: TGTGCCAGCAGCTTAGTGACTTTTACTGAAGCTTTCTTT; CDR3 protein: CASSLVTFTEAFF
J gene: TRBJ2-1; clone size: NA; D gene: TRBD2; V gene: TRBV12-3/TRBV12-4; CDR3 DNA: TGTGCCAGCACCTGGGGGGGGAATGAGCAGTTCTTC; CDR3 protein: CASTWGGNEQFF
J gene: TRBJ1-6; clone size: few; D gene: NA; V gene: TRBV10-3; CDR3 DNA: TGTGCCATCAGTGAACAGGGTGATTCACCCCTCCACTTT; CDR3 protein: CAISEQGDSPLHF
J gene: TRBJ2-2; clone size: few; D gene: NA; V gene: TRBV6-5; CDR3 DNA: TGTGCCAGCAGTTATTTAGGGACCCCGAACACCGGGGAGCTGTTTTTT; CDR3 protein: CASSYLGTPNTGELFF
J gene: TRBJ2-6; clone size: few; D gene: NA; V gene: TRBV10-3; CDR3 DNA: TGTGCCATCAGTGACTCTGGGGCCAACGTCCTGACTTTC; CDR3 protein: CAISDSGANVLTF
J gene: TRBJ2-7; clone size: NA; D gene: TRBD1; V gene: TRBV10-3; CDR3 DNA: TGTGCCATCAGCGAGGGACAGGGGTTTTACGAGCAGTACTTC; CDR3 protein: CAISEGQGFYEQYF
J gene: TRBJ2-3; clone size: few; D gene: NA; V gene: TRBV3-1; CDR3 DNA: TGTGCCAGCAGCCAAGCCGGGGTAGGGACAGATACGCAGTATTTT; CDR3 protein: CASSQAGVGTDTQYF
J gene: TRBJ2-1; clone size: few; D gene: TRBD2; V gene: TRBV7-3; CDR3 DNA: TGTGCCAGCAGACAAGGACTAGCGGGAGGGTTGGGGAATGAGCAGTTCTTC; CDR3 protein: CASRQGLAGGLGNEQFF
J gene: TRBJ2-6; clone size: few; D gene: NA; V gene: TRBV3-1; CDR3 DNA: TGTGCCAGCAGCCACCTCCCGAATAAAGGCTCTGGGGCCAACGTCCTGACTTTC; CDR3 protein: CASSHLPNKGSGANVLTF